This T cell receptor beta chain was captured by sequencing in a study of cytomegalovirus exposure and HLA in healthy donors. Primers: 60 Vbeta forward and 13 Jbeta reverse. Only in-frame clones appear in the TCRdb table, and some are missing; sequencing was by immunoSEQ multiplex PCR. Of about 210,000 clones listed, over 60% are singletons. Germline V gene lookup returns CDR1 MNHEY and CDR2 SVGAGI. Trimming shortened V by 4 bases and J by 6 bases, and 15 bases separated the two germline ends. The CDR3 contains 15 residues. Findings and caveats of the study: Most observed TCR sequences were rare, whereas some public TCRs were detected in many donors. About 87% or about 30% of the time was how often most TCR beta V segments were productive, according to an earlier analysis.

As regards this clone: Its cognate antigen is unknown.

The receptor was derived from a male donor in good health and CMV-seronegative. Material for sequencing was PBMCs. The chain recombines TRBV6-5 with TRBJ1-4; the D gene is possibly TRBD1 (5 bases). The CDR3 DNA follows: TGTGCCAGCAGTTTCTCAGGGAGCAAATATGAAAAACTGTTTTTT. It specifies CASSFSGSKYEKLFF.